This TCR beta chain is from a study of T cell clusters in autoimmune cytopenias. Study findings and constraints: Clustering suggested that physiological T cell clusters were missing in primary autoimmune cytopenia patients.

Germline V gene data show CDR1 as GTSNPN and CDR2 as SVGIG (reference sequence). The CDR3 is 13 residues long. Multiplex touch-down PCR amplified TRB using TRB-A and TRB-B pools in one tube. Using the multiplex PCR reads, TCRdb records one entry per CDR3 protein without DNA. The record lists approximately 8,200 distinct CDR3 sequences, of which the ten most abundant hold 25% to 35%. A remark on this clonotype: Its antigen is unidentified.

Some 39,000 genome equivalents of blood DNA were amplified for TRB. What was sequenced was peripheral blood. The gene calls are TRBV30 and TRBJ1-1. The TCR was taken from a human donor with an autoimmune cytopenia or autoimmune hepatitis (not recorded which). CDR3 sequence: CAWSVPGWTEAFF.